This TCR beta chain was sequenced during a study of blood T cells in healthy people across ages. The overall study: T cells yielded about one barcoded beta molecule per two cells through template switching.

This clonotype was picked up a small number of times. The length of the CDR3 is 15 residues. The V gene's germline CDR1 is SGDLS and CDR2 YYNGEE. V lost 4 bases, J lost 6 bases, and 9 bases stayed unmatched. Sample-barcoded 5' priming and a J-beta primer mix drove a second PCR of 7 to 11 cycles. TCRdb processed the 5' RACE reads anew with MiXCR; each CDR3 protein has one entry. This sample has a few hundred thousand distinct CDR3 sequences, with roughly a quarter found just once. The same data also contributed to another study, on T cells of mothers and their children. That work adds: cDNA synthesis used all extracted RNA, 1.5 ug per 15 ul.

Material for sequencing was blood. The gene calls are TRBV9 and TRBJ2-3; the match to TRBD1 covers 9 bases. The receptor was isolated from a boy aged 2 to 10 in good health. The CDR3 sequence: CASSPRDRAIDTQYF. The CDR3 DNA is TGTGCCAGCAGCCCGAGGGACAGGGCAATCGATACGCAGTATTTT.